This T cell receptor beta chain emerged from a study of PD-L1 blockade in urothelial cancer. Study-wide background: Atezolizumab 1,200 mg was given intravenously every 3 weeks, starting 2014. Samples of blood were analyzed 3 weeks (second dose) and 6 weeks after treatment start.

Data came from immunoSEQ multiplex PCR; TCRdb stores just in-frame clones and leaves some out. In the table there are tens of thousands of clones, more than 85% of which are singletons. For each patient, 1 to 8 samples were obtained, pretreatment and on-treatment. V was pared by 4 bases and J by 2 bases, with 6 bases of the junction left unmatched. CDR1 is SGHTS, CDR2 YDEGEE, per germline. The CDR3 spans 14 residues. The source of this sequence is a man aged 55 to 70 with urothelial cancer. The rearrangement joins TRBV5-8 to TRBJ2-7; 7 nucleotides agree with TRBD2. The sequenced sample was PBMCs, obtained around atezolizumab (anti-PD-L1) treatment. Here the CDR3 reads CASSRAGVTYEQYF. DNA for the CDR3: TGTGCCAGCAGCCGGGCGGGAGTCACCTACGAGCAGTACTTC.